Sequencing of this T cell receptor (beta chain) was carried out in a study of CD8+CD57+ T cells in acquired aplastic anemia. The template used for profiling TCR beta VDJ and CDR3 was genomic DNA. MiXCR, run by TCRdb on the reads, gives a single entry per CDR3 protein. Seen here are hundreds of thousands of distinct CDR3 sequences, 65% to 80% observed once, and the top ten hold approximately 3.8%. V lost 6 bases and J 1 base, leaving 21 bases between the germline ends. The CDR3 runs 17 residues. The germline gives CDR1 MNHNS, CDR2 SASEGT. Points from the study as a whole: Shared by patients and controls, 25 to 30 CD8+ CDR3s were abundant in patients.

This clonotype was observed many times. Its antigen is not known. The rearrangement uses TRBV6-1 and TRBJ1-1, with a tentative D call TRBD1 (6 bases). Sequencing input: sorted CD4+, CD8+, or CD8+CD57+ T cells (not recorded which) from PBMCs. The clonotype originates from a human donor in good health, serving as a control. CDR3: CASRGDNTYRANTEAFF. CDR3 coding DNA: TGTGCCAGCAGAGGAGACAATACCTACAGGGCGAACACTGAAGCTTTCTTT.